Listed below are T cell receptor beta chains from one sample, sequenced in a study of T cell changes during pregnancy in multiple sclerosis. The data were produced by immunoSEQ multiplex PCR, yet TCRdb's version contains in-frame clones alone and is incomplete. The sample consists of about 80,000 clones, roughly 90% of them appearing once. The material sequenced was peripheral blood, taken before pregnancy. These TCRs come from a female donor with multiple sclerosis, enrolled in a pregnancy study. CDR3s include the opening cysteine and the closing phenylalanine or tryptophan.

v_call cdr3_aa
TRBV7-9 CASSLTDRAYEQYF
TRBV10-3 CAISVRPGGNSYEQYF
TRBV19 CASRTQGQGNGQPQHF
TRBV10-3 CAIESWSDSSSSYNEQFF
TRBV7-2 CASSLGGGGSYNEQFF
TRBV18 CASSPRGQNEKLFF
TRBV4-2 CASSQDYKRGGQETQYF
TRBV18 CASSDGGWDYGYTF
TRBV5-1 CASSPRQGSSSYEQYF
TRBV7-8 CASSFGTFAYEQYF
TRBV5-1 CASSPYGTGSYEQYF
TRBV2 CATTVTGFYGYTF
TRBV5-6 CASSLETGTSTDTQYF
TRBV7-3 CASSLAGGEDTQYF
TRBV6-5 CARGPPPDKHYEQYF
TRBV7-7 CASSLVLADHNEQFF